The 17 T cell receptor beta chains presented below share a single source sample, sequenced in a study of blood T cell repertoires in COVID-19. Method: immunoSEQ multiplex PCR; TCRdb's copy keeps in-frame clones and lacks some. The sample holds 110,000 or so clones, more than 80% seen once. The specimen sequenced was peripheral blood. These receptors originate from a woman aged 60-75 years with COVID-19, enrolled during active disease.

The chain links TRBV4-2 to TRBJ1-4; D gene ambiguous. V lost 0 bases, J lost 8 bases, and 4 bases lay in between. Germline CDR1 LGHNA, CDR2 YNFKEQ. This CDR3 has 12 residues. CDR3 amino acids: CASSQDVEKLFF. The CDR3 nucleotides read TGTGCCAGCAGCCAAGATGTAGAAAAACTGTTTTTT.

The chain carries TRBV20-1 and TRBJ1-5; perhaps TRBD1 as D (5 bases). V lost 7 bases, J lost 7 bases, and 5 bases lay in between. The CDR3 has 9 amino acids. Germline loops: CDR1 DFQATT, CDR2 SNEGSKA (reference sequence). DNA for the CDR3: TGCAGTGGGGGCCAGCCCCAGCATTTT. It encodes CSGGQPQHF.

V usage is TRBV5-1 and J usage is TRBJ2-1, with 7 bases fitting TRBD1. Trimming removed 3 bases from V and 1 base from J; junction bases left unmatched: 10. Germline V lookup: CDR1 SGHRS, CDR2 YFSETQ. The length of the CDR3 is 17 residues. CDR3 DNA sequence: TGCGCCAGCAGCTCCGGACCACAGGGGCATTCCTACAATGAGCAGTTCTTC. Its translation: CASSSGPQGHSYNEQFF.

This clone was seen just once. V gene TRBV9 combines with J gene TRBJ1-2; possibly TRBD1 for D (5 bases). Trimming took 2 bases from V and 4 from J, leaving 18 bases between them. CDR3 length: 16 amino acids. The V gene's germline CDR1 is SGDLS and CDR2 YYNGEE. The CDR3 coding sequence is TGTGCCAGCAGCGTCACGCAAGAAGGGGCGAGCTATGGCTACACCTTC. Translated, it gives CASSVTQEGASYGYTF.

The rearrangement joins TRBV18 to TRBJ1-1; D perhaps matches TRBD1 (5 bases). The germline V gene has CDR1 KGHSH and CDR2 LQKENI. The CDR3 is made up of 15 amino acids. V was shortened by 5 bases and J by 1 base, with 14 bases between the two germline ends. The CDR3 DNA is TGTGCCAGCTCAGCAGAAGATCAGGGGAACACTGAAGCTTTCTTT. Translated, it gives CASSAEDQGNTEAFF.

The rearrangement joins TRBV6-4 to TRBJ2-3, with 7 bases that match TRBD2. Germline CDR1 and CDR2: MRHNA and SNTAGT. The CDR3 runs to 15 residues. V gave up 6 bases and J gave up 5 bases; unmatched junction bases: 11. The CDR3 protein is CASSPQRGPLDTQYF. The DNA for the CDR3 is TGTGCCAGCAGCCCGCAGCGGGGTCCCTTAGATACGCAGTATTTT.

The rearrangement uses TRBV4-1 and TRBJ2-7, with TRBD2 matching 7 bases. Germline V CDR1 and CDR2: MGHRA, YSYEKL. V trimming: 0 bases; J trimming: 5 bases; junction bases outside the gene matches: 16. The CDR3 loop spans 18 amino acids. The CDR3 region has the DNA TGCGCCAGCAGCCAAGATCGAATCCGGGGACTACCCGAGGACGAGCAGTACTTC. Its protein is CASSQDRIRGLPEDEQYF.

The rearrangement uses TRBV7-9 and TRBJ2-6; perhaps TRBD1 as D (5 bases). The CDR3 spans 15 residues. Trimming left V 5 bases short and J 1 base short, with 9 bases between. Per the germline V gene, CDR1 is SEHNR and CDR2 is FQNEAQ (reference sequence). The DNA for the CDR3 is TGTGCCAGCAGCGCCAGGGCTTCTGGGGCCAACGTCCTGACTTTC. It is translated as CASSARASGANVLTF.

The chain uses TRBV10-1 and TRBJ1-1; a weak D match, TRBD1 (6 bases). Germline CDR1 is WNHNN and CDR2 is SYGVQD (reference sequence). This CDR3 region has 13 residues. The ends were cut back, 5 bases at V and 4 bases at J, with 11 bases in the middle. The CDR3 sequence is CASSISRGTEAFF. CDR3 in DNA: TGCGCCAGCAGTATCTCCAGGGGCACTGAAGCTTTCTTT.

This chain links TRBV9 with TRBJ2-3; D is perhaps TRBD2 (5 bases). This CDR3 is built from 16 residues. CDR1 is SGDLS, CDR2 YYNGEE, per germline. The V and J ends lost 4 bases and 4 bases respectively, with 19 bases between them. The CDR3 DNA reads TGTGCCAGCAGCACCGAGGGTCAACTTGCGGCAGATACGCAGTATTTT. Its protein product is CASSTEGQLAADTQYF.

The chain has TRBV25-1 and TRBJ1-1; the D is unclear. The germline CDR1 and CDR2 sequences are MGHDK and SYGVNS. Trimming removed 7 bases at V and 3 bases at J, with 12 bases between. This CDR3 contains 13 residues. The DNA of the CDR3 is TGTGCCAGCACTAGCTCTAGGGACACTGAAGCTTTCTTT. It specifies CASTSSRDTEAFF.

The chain carries TRBV9 and TRBJ2-2, with 13 bases fitting TRBD2. CDR3 length: 15 residues. V trimming: 3 bases; J trimming: 5 bases; junction bases outside the gene matches: 1. Germline V gene data show CDR1 as SGDLS and CDR2 as YYNGEE. This CDR3 is CASSEGLAGTGELFF. The DNA for the CDR3 is TGTGCCAGCAGCGAGGGACTAGCGGGGACCGGGGAGCTGTTTTTT.

The genes are TRBV6-1 and TRBJ2-7; TRBD1 matches 9 bases. The trim removed 1 base at V and 4 bases at J, leaving 2 bases unmatched. From germline, CDR1 is MNHNS and CDR2 SASEGT. This CDR3 is built from 14 residues. In DNA form, the CDR3 reads TGTGCCAGCAGTGAAGACGGACAGGGGTACGAGCAGTACTTC. Residues: CASSEDGQGYEQYF.

The chain employs TRBV15 and TRBJ1-5; TRBD1 is a possible D gene (5 bases). Germline-derived CDR1 and CDR2 are LNHNV and YYDKDF (reference sequence). V lost 0 bases, J lost 6 bases, and 18 bases lay in between. The CDR3 has 17 residues. The CDR3 region is CATSREMGRGVSQPQHF. The CDR3 nucleotides are TGTGCCACCAGCAGAGAGATGGGACGGGGGGTGAGTCAGCCCCAGCATTTT. Using reference TRBV15 and TRBJ1-5 for the parts outside the CDR3, the full variable domain is DAMVIQNPRYQVTQFGKPVTLSCSQTLNHNVMYWYQQKSSQAPKLLFHYYDKDFNNEADTPDNFQSRRPNTSFCFLDIRSPGLGDTAMYLCATSREMGRGVSQPQHFGDGTRLSIL.

This sequence joins TRBV7-9 and TRBJ1-5, with D unresolved. The CDR3 has 14 amino acids. Germline CDR1 and CDR2: SEHNR and FQNEAQ (reference sequence). V was clipped by 5 bases and J by 4 bases, with 12 bases between them. CDR3 nucleotides: TGTGCCAGCAGCCCTACCACCGGGAATCAGCCCCAGCATTTT. It is translated as CASSPTTGNQPQHF.

J is TRBJ1-6 and V is TRBV5-4; perhaps TRBD1 as D (6 bases). Trimming took 2 bases from V and 11 from J, leaving 17 bases between them. Germline lookup yields CDR1 SGHNT and CDR2 YYREEE (reference sequence). CDR3 length: 15 amino acids. The CDR3 protein is CASSFEGDTGTPLHF. CDR3 sequence (DNA): TGTGCCAGCAGCTTCGAGGGGGACACGGGCACACCCCTCCACTTT. The full variable domain, in which reference TRBV5-4 and TRBJ1-6 provide the parts outside the CDR3, is ETGVTQSPTHLIKTRGQQVTLRCSSQSGHNTVSWYQQALGQGPQFIFQYYREEENGRGNFPPRFSGLQFPNYSSELNVNALELDDSALYLCASSFEGDTGTPLHFGNGTRLTVT.

The rearrangement joins TRBV13 to TRBJ1-6, with no clear D. Trimming removed 2 bases at V and 1 base at J, with 6 bases between. This CDR3 contains 15 residues. Germline lookup yields CDR1 PRHDT and CDR2 FYEKMQ (reference sequence). The CDR3 DNA sequence: TGTGCCAGCAGCTTAAAGAGGTCCTATAATTCACCCCTCCACTTT. As protein: CASSLKRSYNSPLHF. Supplemented by reference TRBV13 and TRBJ1-6, the full variable domain reads AAGVIQSPRHLIKEKRETATLKCYPIPRHDTVYWYQQGPGQDPQFLISFYEKMQSDKGSIPDRFSAQQFSDYHSELNMSSLELGDSALYFCASSLKRSYNSPLHFGNGTRLTVT.